The 19 T cell receptor beta chains reported below all come from one sample, sequenced in a study of blood T cell repertoires in COVID-19. The assay was immunoSEQ multiplex PCR, and TCRdb's table has in-frame clones only and misses some. Counted here are about 26,000 clones, approximately 86% occurring once; the ten biggest clones make up 30% to 35%. The specimen sequenced was peripheral blood. The receptor set was obtained from a human donor in a cohort sampled during active COVID-19.

V and J are TRBV5-1 and TRBJ2-1, with 9 bases matching TRBD2. Trimming removed 3 bases from V and 2 bases from J; junction bases left unmatched: 9. The germline V gene has CDR1 SGHRS and CDR2 YFSETQ. The CDR3 covers 17 residues. The CDR3 bases are TGCGCCAGCAGCTCTGCAAAGACTAGCGGAACCTACAATGAGCAGTTCTTC. Its protein is CASSSAKTSGTYNEQFF.

This clone has more than one count but fewer than ten. This chain joins TRBV7-3 and TRBJ2-1; 8 positions match TRBD2. Trimming at V came to 2 bases and at J to 2 bases, leaving 5 bases not matched to a gene. Germline values: CDR1 SGHTA, CDR2 FQGTGA. The CDR3 runs to 16 residues. CDR3 DNA: TGTGCCAGCAGCTTACAAAGCGGGAGTGCCTACAATGAGCAGTTCTTC. Translation gives CASSLQSGSAYNEQFF.

Only a few counts were recorded for this clone. The V and J genes are TRBV18 and TRBJ1-2; the D gene is possibly TRBD1 (6 bases). Trimming shortened V by 4 bases and J by 4 bases, and 22 bases separated the two germline ends. The CDR3 contains 17 residues. Germline V gives CDR1 KGHSH, CDR2 LQKENI. The CDR3 spells CASSLTGQTKATYGYTF. The CDR3 nucleotides read TGTGCCAGCTCACTAACGGGACAAACTAAGGCCACCTATGGCTACACCTTC.

V gene TRBV28 combines with J gene TRBJ1-2; 8 bases are shared with TRBD1. The CDR3 spans 14 residues. Trimming removed 5 bases from V and 1 base from J; junction bases left unmatched: 3. The germline V gene encodes CDR1 MDHEN and CDR2 SYDVKM. The CDR3, as DNA: TGTGCCAGCAGTCCGACAGGGGATAACTATGGCTACACCTTC. Its protein is CASSPTGDNYGYTF.

This clone appeared once. The chain links TRBV27 to TRBJ1-2; no reliable D call. Germline assignment: CDR1 MNHEY and CDR2 SMNVEV (reference sequence). The V and J ends lost 11 bases and 12 bases respectively, with 10 bases between them. This CDR3 is 8 amino acids long. The CDR3 nucleotides are TGTGCCGCAGAGGAGGACACCTTC. Translated, it gives CAAEEDTF.

The chain combines TRBV5-4 with TRBJ2-7, with D tentatively TRBD1 (6 bases). V lost 0 bases and J 2 bases, leaving 9 bases between the germline ends. The CDR3 runs 14 residues. The germline gives CDR1 SGHNT, CDR2 YYREEE (reference sequence). The CDR3 bases are TGTGCCAGCAGCTTGGATCCAGGGGCCTACGAGCAGTACTTC. Amino acid sequence: CASSLDPGAYEQYF.

This clone was recorded a few times. The chain links TRBV27 to TRBJ1-1; tentatively, D is TRBD1 (6 bases). Trimming took off 4 bases at V and 1 base at J, with 22 bases between the two ends. The length of the CDR3 is 18 residues. From germline, CDR1 is MNHEY and CDR2 SMNVEV (reference sequence). The CDR3 nucleotides are TGTGCCAGCAGTTCAAGGTTGGGGGGGCAACCTGGGAACACTGAAGCTTTCTTT. This gives the protein CASSSRLGGQPGNTEAFF.

The gene calls are TRBV18 and TRBJ2-1; the D is unclear. Trimming removed 5 bases from V and 4 bases from J, with 3 bases in between. The CDR3 is made up of 11 amino acids. Per germline, CDR1 KGHSH and CDR2 LQKENI. CDR3 DNA: TGTGCCAGCTCATCGTACAATGAGCAGTTCTTC. It codes for CASSSYNEQFF.

CDR3 bases: TGTGCCAGCAGCCCCTCATCTAATGTAGGGGGATTGGAAAAACTGTTTTTT. Amino acids: CASSPSSNVGGLEKLFF. The V call is TRBV11-2, the J call TRBJ1-4; D possibly corresponds to TRBD1 (6 bases). Germline lookup yields CDR1 SGHAT and CDR2 FQNNGV. CDR3 length equals 17 residues. V was cut by 5 bases and J by 8 bases, with 24 bases left in between.

This clone has only one observation. The V gene is TRBV7-2, the J gene TRBJ2-5; 7 positions match TRBD1. From germline, CDR1 is SGHTA and CDR2 FQGNSA. The CDR3 consists of 15 residues. V gave up 5 bases and J gave up 1 base; unmatched junction bases: 7. The CDR3 DNA reads TGTGCCAGCAGCCTTTGGGACAGCCCCCAAGAGACCCAGTACTTC. Translated, it gives CASSLWDSPQETQYF.

The chain is built from TRBV6-1 and TRBJ2-4; 7 bases are a match to TRBD1. This CDR3 comprises 17 residues. J was trimmed by 0 bases and V by 4 bases; bases with no gene match: 9. Per the germline V gene, CDR1 is MNHNS and CDR2 is SASEGT. The CDR3 DNA reads TGTGCCAGCAGTGCGAAACAGGGGAGTGTAGCCAAAAACATTCAGTACTTC. Translating gives CASSAKQGSVAKNIQYF.

The CDR3 loop is CASSFTSGTPEDEQYF. The CDR3 DNA follows: TGTGCCAGCAGTTTCACTAGCGGGACCCCAGAGGACGAGCAGTACTTC. The chain couples TRBV6-2 or TRBV6-3 to TRBJ2-7, with 10 bases identical to TRBD2. The V and J ends lost 4 bases and 5 bases, in that order; junction bases with no gene match: 11. The CDR3 totals 16 residues. The V gene's germline CDR1 is MNHEY and CDR2 SVGEGT.

The chain joins TRBV28 to TRBJ1-2; TRBD1 aligns across 9 bases. J lost 1 base, V lost 5 bases, and 8 bases had no gene match. The germline CDR1 and CDR2 sequences are MDHEN and SYDVKM. The CDR3 is 16 amino acids. The CDR3 DNA follows: TGTGCCAGCAGTGGCGTCCCGGGACAGGGTAACTATGGCTACACCTTC. Its translation is CASSGVPGQGNYGYTF.

The chain employs TRBV7-2 and TRBJ2-2, with D maybe TRBD1 (6 bases). This CDR3 spans 16 amino acids. Per germline, CDR1 SGHTA and CDR2 FQGNSA. Trimming took 5 bases from V and 8 from J, leaving 21 bases between them. As DNA, the CDR3 is TGTGCCAGCAGCCCCAACCGCGGACAGTCTTGGGGGGAGCTGTTTTTT. It codes for CASSPNRGQSWGELFF.

This sequence joins TRBV9 and TRBJ1-3; D is ambiguous. Looked up from germline, CDR1 is SGDLS and CDR2 is YYNGEE. The CDR3 contains 15 residues. Between the trimmed V and J ends, which lost 3 bases and 8 bases, there was a span of 18 bases. The CDR3 sequence is CASSGGYLGLDTIYF. DNA for the CDR3: TGTGCCAGCAGCGGAGGGTACTTGGGCTTGGACACCATATATTTT.

The chain couples TRBV9 to TRBJ2-4; D ambiguous. Germline V gene lookup returns CDR1 SGDLS and CDR2 YYNGEE. V was shortened by 0 bases and J by 8 bases, with 9 bases between the two germline ends. The CDR3 runs 13 residues. The CDR3 is CASSVGLADIQYF. DNA for the CDR3: TGTGCCAGCAGCGTAGGCCTGGCAGACATTCAGTACTTC.

The rearrangement uses TRBV14 and TRBJ2-1; TRBD2 is a possible D gene (5 bases). Germline CDR1 SGHDN, CDR2 FVKESK. The CDR3 runs 15 residues. V was pared by 0 bases and J by 1 base, with 7 bases between. CDR3 in amino acids: CASSQDTGSYNEQFF. The CDR3 DNA is TGTGCCAGCAGCCAAGACACGGGGTCCTACAATGAGCAGTTCTTC. The full variable domain, its missing parts supplied by reference TRBV14 and TRBJ2-1, is EAGVTQFPSHSVIEKGQTVTLRCDPISGHDNLYWYRRVMGKEIKFLLHFVKESKQDESGMPNNRFLAERTGGTYSTLKVQPAELEDSGVYFCASSQDTGSYNEQFFGPGTRLTVL.

J is TRBJ2-7 and V is TRBV5-1; 7 nucleotides line up with TRBD2. Losses at the gene ends were 0 bases for V and 7 bases for J; bases not matched to a gene: 13. Germline assignment: CDR1 SGHRS and CDR2 YFSETQ. The CDR3 covers 16 residues. The chain's CDR3 is CASSLGLAGSMEEQYF. The DNA for the CDR3 is TGCGCCAGCAGCTTGGGACTAGCCGGCTCGATGGAGGAGCAGTACTTC.

This clone was found a few times. This chain joins TRBV20-1 and TRBJ2-1; a weak D match, TRBD1 (5 bases). Germline-derived CDR1 and CDR2 are DFQATT and SNEGSKA (reference sequence). V dropped 5 bases and J dropped 12 bases, with 11 bases sitting between them. This CDR3 is 10 amino acids long. The CDR3 is CSASGLGQFF. DNA of the CDR3: TGCAGTGCTTCAGGGCTTGGGCAGTTCTTC.